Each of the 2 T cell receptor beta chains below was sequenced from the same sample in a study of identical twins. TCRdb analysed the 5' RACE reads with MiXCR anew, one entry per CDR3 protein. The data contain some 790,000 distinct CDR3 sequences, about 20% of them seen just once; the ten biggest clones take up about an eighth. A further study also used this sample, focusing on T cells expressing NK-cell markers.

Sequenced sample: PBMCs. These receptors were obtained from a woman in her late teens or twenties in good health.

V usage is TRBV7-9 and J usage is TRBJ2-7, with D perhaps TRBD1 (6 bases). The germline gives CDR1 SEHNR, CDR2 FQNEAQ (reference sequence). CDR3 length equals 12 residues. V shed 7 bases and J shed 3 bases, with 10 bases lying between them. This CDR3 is CASTTDSYEQYF. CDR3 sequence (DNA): TGTGCCAGCACCACGGACAGCTACGAGCAGTACTTC.

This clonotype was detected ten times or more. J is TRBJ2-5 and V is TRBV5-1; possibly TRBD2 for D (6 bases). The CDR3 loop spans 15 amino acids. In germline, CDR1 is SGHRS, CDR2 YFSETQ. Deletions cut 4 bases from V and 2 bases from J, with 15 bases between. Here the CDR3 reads CASSIGAAGQETQYF. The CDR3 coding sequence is TGCGCCAGCAGCATCGGGGCGGCGGGGCAAGAGACCCAGTACTTC.